What follows are 9 T cell receptor beta chains derived from one specimen sequenced in a study of T cell responses to AZD1222 COVID-19 vaccine. Clones were read by immunoSEQ multiplex PCR, and TCRdb kept only the in-frame ones, dropping some. This table has tens of thousands of clones, roughly 90% appearing once. The input for sequencing was peripheral blood, taken on day 0 of AZD1222 vaccination. These TCRs come from an adult in good health.

This chain uses TRBV30 with TRBJ1-4, with a tentative D call TRBD1 (5 bases). The CDR3 has 14 residues. Looked up from germline, CDR1 is GTSNPN and CDR2 is SVGIG (reference sequence). V was cut by 1 base and J by 4 bases, with 10 bases left in between. The CDR3 protein is CAWSGGTGNEKLFF. The CDR3 bases are TGTGCCTGGAGTGGAGGGACCGGTAATGAAAAACTGTTTTTT.

The chain couples TRBV11-2 to TRBJ2-7; 13 bases agree with TRBD2. The trim removed 2 bases at V and 1 base at J, leaving 5 bases unmatched. The CDR3 runs to 17 residues. The germline V gene has CDR1 SGHAT and CDR2 FQNNGV. This chain's CDR3 is CASSLSTSGGGSYEQYF. The CDR3 nucleotides are TGTGCCAGCAGCTTATCTACTAGCGGGGGGGGATCCTACGAGCAGTACTTC.

The chain uses TRBV4-3 and TRBJ1-4; 8 bases are a match to TRBD1. Germline V gene lookup returns CDR1 LGHNA and CDR2 YSLEER. V lost 0 bases and J lost 8; bases outside the gene matches: 8. CDR3 length: 16 amino acids. The CDR3 sequence: CASSQDRNRGREKLFF. The CDR3 nucleotides are TGCGCCAGCAGCCAAGATAGAAACAGGGGGAGGGAAAAACTGTTTTTT.

This clone has a handful of counts. The genes are TRBV25-1 and TRBJ1-1, with D hard to call. The V end was cut by 2 bases, the J end by 4 bases, with 14 bases between. This CDR3 is 15 amino acids long. Per germline, CDR1 MGHDK and CDR2 SYGVNS. CDR3 protein: CASSENPEVGTEAFF. CDR3 bases: TGTGCCAGCAGTGAAAATCCGGAGGTGGGCACTGAAGCTTTCTTT.

The genes are TRBV30 and TRBJ1-5, with a tentative D call TRBD1 (5 bases). The V and J ends lost 1 base and 3 bases respectively, with 7 bases between them. The CDR3 runs 13 residues. Germline CDR1 reads GTSNPN; CDR2 reads SVGIG (reference sequence). In DNA form, the CDR3 reads TGTGCCTGGAGTGCACAGGTCAATCAGCCCCAGCATTTT. Its translation: CAWSAQVNQPQHF.

The rearrangement uses TRBV19 and TRBJ2-5, with 8 nucleotides matching TRBD1. CDR3 length equals 14 residues. V shed 7 bases, J shed 5 bases, and the junction held 9 bases outside the gene matches. From germline, CDR1 is LNHDA and CDR2 SQIVND (reference sequence). CDR3 bases: TGTGCCAGTAACTTCCAGGCAGGGGGCGAGACCCAGTACTTC. It specifies CASNFQAGGETQYF.

A word on this clone: One end of the junction is discordant with germline, which a read error may explain. CDR3 DNA: TGTGCCAGCAGTTCAGGACTAGCGGGGGTCTTGCACTTC. This encodes CASSSGLAGVLHF. The chain combines TRBV6-5 with TRBJ2-7; 13 bases map to TRBD2. The CDR3 consists of 13 residues. CDR1 and CDR2 (germline): MNHEY, SVGAGI.

V gene TRBV15 combines with J gene TRBJ1-5; the D gene is possibly TRBD1 (5 bases). The CDR3 covers 14 residues. CDR1 is LNHNV, CDR2 YYDKDF, per germline (reference sequence). Trimming removed 5 bases from V and 3 bases from J, with 11 bases in between. The CDR3 loop reads CATSLRQPNQPQHF. The CDR3 DNA sequence: TGTGCCACCAGCCTCAGACAGCCCAATCAGCCCCAGCATTTT.

This chain joins TRBV5-6 and TRBJ2-1; perhaps TRBD2 as D (6 bases). V lost 2 bases, J lost 10 bases, and 10 bases lay in between. This CDR3 is 12 amino acids long. Germline assignment: CDR1 SGHDT and CDR2 YYEEEE. CDR3 in DNA: TGTGCCAGCAGCTTTGGAGGGAACGAGCAGTTCTTC. The encoded protein is CASSFGGNEQFF.